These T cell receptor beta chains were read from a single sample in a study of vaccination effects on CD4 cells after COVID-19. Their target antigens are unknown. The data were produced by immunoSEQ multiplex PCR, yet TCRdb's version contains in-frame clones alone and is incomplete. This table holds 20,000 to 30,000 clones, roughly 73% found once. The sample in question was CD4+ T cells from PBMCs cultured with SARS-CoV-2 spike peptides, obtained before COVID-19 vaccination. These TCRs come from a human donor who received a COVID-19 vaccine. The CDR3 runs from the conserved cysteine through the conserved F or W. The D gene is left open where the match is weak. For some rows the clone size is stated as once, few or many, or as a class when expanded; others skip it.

CSASIPGFEGNSPLHF TGCAGTGCTAGTATTCCAGGGTTTGAGGGTAATTCACCCCTCCACTTT . TRBJ1-6 TRBV20-1 .
CASSSRGASTGELFF TGTGCCAGCAGCTCTAGAGGGGCATCCACCGGGGAGCTGTTTTTT . TRBJ2-2 TRBV21-1 .
CATSGSSGGWITGELFF TGTGCCACCAGTGGCTCTAGCGGGGGATGGATCACCGGGGAGCTGTTTTTT TRBD2 TRBJ2-2 TRBV24-1 once
CASSLILAGNYNEQFF TGCGCCAGCAGCTTGATACTAGCGGGGAATTACAATGAGCAGTTCTTC TRBD2 TRBJ2-1 TRBV5-1 .
CASSQMTWYYNEQFF TGTGCCAGCAGCCAGATGACCTGGTACTACAATGAGCAGTTCTTC . TRBJ2-1 TRBV14 .
CASSPSQGRLQQYF TGTGCCAGCAGCCCTTCCCAGGGGCGCCTTCAGCAGTACTTC . TRBJ2-7 TRBV14 .
CASSPRGTSGSEQFF TGTGCCAGCAGCCCTCGAGGTACTAGCGGAAGTGAGCAGTTCTTC TRBD2 TRBJ2-1 TRBV9 .
CASSPEGQTNYGYTF TGTGCCAGCAGCCCAGAGGGGCAAACCAACTATGGCTACACCTTC . TRBJ1-2 TRBV7-2 .
CASSPASGTGNTEAFF TGTGCCAGCAGCCCCGCTTCCGGGACAGGGAACACTGAAGCTTTCTTT TRBD1 TRBJ1-1 TRBV7-2 .
CASSVSGSSTDTQYF TGTGCCAGCAGCGTCTCAGGGAGTAGCACAGATACGCAGTATTTT . TRBJ2-3 TRBV7-2 once
CASSETAYNSPLHF TGTGCCAGCAGCGAGACAGCCTATAATTCACCCCTCCACTTT . TRBJ1-6 TRBV9 .
CASSPNRGNLADTQYF TGTGCCAGTAGTCCAAACAGGGGGAATCTTGCAGATACGCAGTATTTT TRBD1 TRBJ2-3 TRBV19 .
CASKSYSSSGQETQYF TGTGCCAGCAAGTCTTATTCGTCAAGCGGCCAAGAGACCCAGTACTTC . TRBJ2-5 TRBV27 .
CASRPNRGTSVLYF TGTGCCAGCAGACCCAATAGGGGGACTAGCGTGCTGTATTTT TRBD2 TRBJ2-3 TRBV7-9 .
CASSLMEGYTF TGTGCCAGCAGCTTAATGGAAGGCTACACCTTC . TRBJ1-2 TRBV7-2 .
CASSLTGGDSPLHF TGCGCCAGCAGTCTGACAGGGGGGGATTCACCCCTCCACTTT TRBD1 TRBJ1-6 TRBV10-2 .
CASSSGSPNTEAFF TGCGCCAGCAGCTCCGGGTCACCGAACACTGAAGCTTTCTTT . TRBJ1-1 TRBV5-1 .
CASILAGGLDEQFF TGTGCCAGCATTCTGGCGGGGGGATTAGATGAGCAGTTCTTC TRBD2 TRBJ2-1 TRBV6-5 .
CASSPQDRINEKLFF TGTGCCAGTAGTCCTCAAGACAGGATAAATGAAAAACTGTTTTTT . TRBJ1-4 TRBV19 few
CASRTGQGDTEAFF TGCGCCAGCAGGACGGGACAGGGAGACACTGAAGCTTTCTTT TRBD1 TRBJ1-1 TRBV5-1 .
CASSADRGRGYTF TGTGCCAGCAGCGCCGACAGGGGGCGAGGCTACACCTTC TRBD1 TRBJ1-2 TRBV11-2 .
CASSYGGGGNTIYF TGTGCCAGCAGTTACGGTGGTGGTGGAAACACCATATATTTT . TRBJ1-3 TRBV6-2/TRBV6-3 .
CASSLVPTGLLGTEAFF TGTGCCAGCAGTTTAGTTCCGACAGGGTTGTTGGGCACTGAAGCTTTCTTT TRBD1 TRBJ1-1 TRBV27 .
CASSQDSGGAPPLHF TGTGCCAGCAGCCAAGATAGTGGGGGGGCTCCACCCCTCCACTTT . TRBJ1-6 TRBV4-2 .
CASSEMSGARGYTF TGTGCCAGCAGTGAAATGTCGGGGGCTCGAGGCTACACCTTC . TRBJ1-2 TRBV25-1 .
CASSPTDPAGYTF TGTGCCAGTAGTCCCACGGATCCCGCTGGCTACACCTTC . TRBJ1-2 TRBV19 .
CASARAWELFF TGTGCCAGCGCCAGGGCATGGGAACTGTTTTTT . TRBJ1-4 TRBV6-5 .
CASRREGWETQYF TGTGCCAGCAGGCGGGAGGGTTGGGAGACCCAGTACTTC TRBD2 TRBJ2-5 TRBV12-3/TRBV12-4 .
CASSVGTVNTEKLFF TGTGCCAGCAGCGTAGGGACGGTGAATACTGAAAAACTGTTTTTT . TRBJ1-4 TRBV9 .
CASSVAQRGAGEQFF TGTGCCAGCAGCGTAGCCCAGCGGGGGGCGGGTGAGCAGTTCTTC TRBD2 TRBJ2-1 TRBV9 once
CAIGGRGKYNEQFF TGTGCCATCGGAGGTAGGGGGAAGTACAATGAGCAGTTCTTC . TRBJ2-1 TRBV10-3 .
CATSRGRGQETQYF TGTGCCACCAGCAGAGGCAGGGGACAAGAGACCCAGTACTTC . TRBJ2-5 TRBV15 .
CSASLQLEAFF TGCAGTGCTAGTTTGCAGCTTGAAGCTTTCTTT . TRBJ1-1 TRBV20-1 .
CARSSSGRPTYEQYF TGTGCCAGAAGCTCCAGCGGGAGGCCGACCTACGAGCAGTACTTC TRBD2 TRBJ2-7 TRBV5-3 once
CASSLTFERASWTDTQYF TGTGCCAGCAGCCTAACGTTTGAGCGGGCGAGTTGGACAGATACGCAGTATTTT . TRBJ2-3 TRBV7-9 few
CASSSIAGSPAYEQYF TGCGCCAGCAGTTCCATAGCGGGGTCCCCTGCCTACGAGCAGTACTTC TRBD2 TRBJ2-7 TRBV5-1 .
CASSGTVNTEAFF TGCGCCAGCAGCGGGACAGTGAACACTGAAGCTTTCTTT TRBD1 TRBJ1-1 TRBV5-1 .
CASSQRRNTEAFF TGTGCCAGCAGCCAACGACGGAACACTGAAGCTTTCTTT . TRBJ1-1 TRBV14 .
CASSNTTGLNSPLHF TGTGCCAGCAGCAATACCACAGGGCTCAATTCACCCCTCCACTTT . TRBJ1-6 TRBV5-4 .